This entry lists 29 T cell receptor beta chains sequenced from one sample in a study of OX40 agonist ivuxolimab in advanced cancers. TCRdb's copy holds only in-frame clones and misses some; the assay was immunoSEQ multiplex PCR. The table lists 100,000 to 140,000 clones, under 95% of them singletons. Source: CD4+ or CD8+ T cells sorted from blood, taken in a trial of the OX40 agonist ivuxolimab. The receptors were gathered from an adult with an advanced solid tumor such as melanoma, head and neck, liver or kidney cancer.

The rearrangement links TRBV7-2 to TRBJ1-2, with 9 bases matching TRBD1. Germline V gene sequence: CDR1 SGHTA, CDR2 FQGNSA. J gave up 8 bases and V 5 bases, and 6 bases lay outside the gene matches. The length of the CDR3 is 13 residues. The CDR3 protein is CASSQGQGGGYTF. DNA for the CDR3: TGTGCCAGCAGCCAGGGACAGGGCGGCGGCTACACCTTC.

V usage is TRBV4-2 and J usage is TRBJ1-1; D unclear. The germline V and J ends were trimmed by 0 bases and 0 bases, with 14 bases remaining between them. The CDR3 is made up of 17 amino acids. Germline CDR1 and CDR2: LGHNA and YNFKEQ. CDR3 nucleotides: TGTGCCAGCAGCCAAGAAGTCTCGGCGGGTTTGAACACTGAAGCTTTCTTT. Amino acid sequence: CASSQEVSAGLNTEAFF.

The rearrangement uses TRBV10-3 and TRBJ2-1; possible D gene TRBD2, 6 bases. Trimming took 0 bases from V and 4 from J, leaving 10 bases between them. This CDR3 contains 15 residues. Per germline, CDR1 ENHRY and CDR2 SYGVKD. The CDR3 coding sequence is TGTGCCATCAGTGAGTCGACGGGAGCTTACAATGAGCAGTTCTTC. Encoded protein: CAISESTGAYNEQFF.

This rearrangement joins TRBV20-1 to TRBJ1-1; unclear D gene. The germline V gene has CDR1 DFQATT and CDR2 SNEGSKA (reference sequence). This CDR3 is 11 amino acids long. V lost 3 bases, J lost 4 bases, and 6 bases lay in between. Here the CDR3 DNA reads TGCAGTGCTAGTCATTCCACTGAAGCTTTCTTT. This encodes CSASHSTEAFF.

The V gene is TRBV9, the J gene TRBJ2-3; the D gene could be TRBD1 or TRBD2 (5 bases each). Germline CDR1 reads SGDLS; CDR2 reads YYNGEE. This CDR3 has 12 residues. V was cut by 4 bases and J by 14 bases, with 17 bases left in between. Here the CDR3 DNA reads TGTGCCAGCAGCCTCGGGACCGCCCTGCTGTATTTT. Translated, it gives CASSLGTALLYF.

Here the CDR3 reads CASSLRTGIFYEQYF. The DNA of the CDR3 is TGTGCCAGCAGTCTGAGGACAGGAATTTTCTACGAGCAGTACTTC. The rearrangement joins TRBV25-1 to TRBJ2-7; 7 nucleotides line up with TRBD1. The CDR3 consists of 15 residues. Trimming removed 5 bases from V and 3 bases from J; junction bases left unmatched: 10. Germline lookup yields CDR1 MGHDK and CDR2 SYGVNS.

Here the CDR3 reads CASSLVQAGVTDTQYF. DNA for the CDR3: TGTGCCAGCAGCTTAGTTCAAGCGGGAGTGACAGATACGCAGTATTTT. V gene TRBV7-9 combines with J gene TRBJ2-3; 8 bases match TRBD2. This CDR3 contains 16 residues. V was pared by 1 base and J by 3 bases, with 6 bases of the junction left unmatched. Germline-derived CDR1 and CDR2 are SEHNR and FQNEAQ (reference sequence).

This clone was observed a single time. This sequence joins TRBV2 and TRBJ1-2, with 7 positions matching TRBD1. This CDR3 is built from 14 residues. J gave up 14 bases and V 7 bases, and 19 bases lay outside the gene matches. Germline V gene sequence: CDR1 SNHLY, CDR2 FYNNEI. The CDR3 reads CASTSGQESSGGTF. Written as DNA, the CDR3 is TGTGCCAGCACTTCAGGACAGGAATCCTCCGGGGGGACCTTC. Variable domain in full (rest from reference TRBV2 and TRBJ1-2): EPEVTQTPSHQVTQMGQEVILRCVPISNHLYFYWYRQILGQKVEFLVSFYNNEISEKSEIFDDQFSVERPDGSNFTLKIRSTKLEDSAMYFCASTSGQESSGGTFGSGTRLTVV.

CDR3 coding DNA: TGTGCCAGCAGCCAAGTTAGGAACACCGGGGAGCTGTTTTTT. It translates to CASSQVRNTGELFF. V usage is TRBV14 and J usage is TRBJ2-2; no reliable D call. The CDR3 loop spans 14 amino acids. V was pared by 1 base and J by 1 base, with 4 bases between. CDR1 SGHDN and CDR2 FVKESK come from the germline V gene.

CDR3 nucleotides: TGTGCCAGCAAGGGGGCAGACAGGGTATACAATGAGCAGTTCTTC. It encodes CASKGADRVYNEQFF. V is TRBV2 and J is TRBJ2-1, with 7 bases lining up with TRBD1. The J segment lost 4 bases and the V segment lost 7 bases, leaving 10 bases of the junction unmatched. The CDR3 covers 15 residues. Germline V gene sequence: CDR1 SNHLY, CDR2 FYNNEI.

This clone was found once. V and J are TRBV5-6 and TRBJ1-1; D is undetermined. The CDR3 has 14 residues. CDR1 is SGHDT, CDR2 YYEEEE, per germline. Trimming cost V 4 bases and J 4 bases, with 14 bases left between them. CDR3 sequence reads: CASSPPPPATEAFF. CDR3 bases: TGTGCCAGCAGCCCTCCACCCCCGGCCACTGAAGCTTTCTTT.

This chain links TRBV5-1 with TRBJ2-1, with TRBD2 matching 12 bases. Trimming took 0 bases from V and 10 from J; bases not matched to a gene: 8. The CDR3 totals 16 residues. The germline V gene has CDR1 SGHRS and CDR2 YFSETQ. For the CDR3, the DNA is TGCGCCAGCAGCTTGGTCCCGACTAGCGGGAGCCCGGAGCAGTTCTTC. As protein: CASSLVPTSGSPEQFF.

The chain combines TRBV19 with TRBJ2-1; D is unresolved. The CDR3 consists of 15 residues. Trimming took off 5 bases at V and 1 base at J, with 12 bases between the two ends. CDR1 and CDR2 from the germline V gene are LNHDA and SQIVND (reference sequence). The CDR3 loop is CASSDTWRSYNEQFF. The CDR3, as DNA: TGTGCCAGTAGTGATACCTGGCGGTCCTACAATGAGCAGTTCTTC.

The chain joins TRBV7-2 to TRBJ1-5; D is undetermined. Germline CDR1 SGHTA, CDR2 FQGNSA. V lost 3 bases and J lost 0, with 3 bases in between. CDR3 size: 13 residues. For the CDR3, the DNA is TGTGCCAGCAGCTTTTATAGCAATCAGCCCCAGCATTTT. This codes for CASSFYSNQPQHF. Looking up the rest from reference TRBV7-2 and TRBJ1-5 gives the full variable domain: GAGVSQSPSNKVTEKGKDVELRCDPISGHTALYWYRQSLGQGLEFLIYFQGNSAPDKSGLPSDRFSAERTGGSVSTLTIQRTQQEDSAVYLCASSFYSNQPQHFGDGTRLSIL.

The V gene is TRBV15, the J gene TRBJ2-1; D not certain. Germline V CDR1 and CDR2: LNHNV, YYDKDF (reference sequence). With 3 bases removed from V and 9 bases from J, the gap between germline ends came to 12 bases. This CDR3 has 13 residues. The CDR3 nucleotides are TGTGCCACCAGCAGCCGAACTCTGCGTGAGCAGTTCTTC. It codes for CATSSRTLREQFF.

This clone has just one count. The rearrangement links TRBV2 to TRBJ1-2; TRBD1 matches 7 bases. Germline lookup yields CDR1 SNHLY and CDR2 FYNNEI. The CDR3 contains 16 residues. V was clipped by 7 bases and J by 1 base; unmatched bases: 12. The chain's CDR3 is CASNVQGRILNYGYTF. The CDR3 DNA sequence: TGTGCCAGCAATGTACAGGGGCGGATACTTAACTATGGCTACACCTTC. Supplemented by reference TRBV2 and TRBJ1-2, the full variable domain reads EPEVTQTPSHQVTQMGQEVILRCVPISNHLYFYWYRQILGQKVEFLVSFYNNEISEKSEIFDDQFSVERPDGSNFTLKIRSTKLEDSAMYFCASNVQGRILNYGYTFGSGTRLTVV.

The chain employs TRBV30 and TRBJ1-5; weak D call: TRBD1 (6 bases). Trimming removed 1 base at V and 0 bases at J, with 7 bases between. The CDR3 loop spans 14 amino acids. Germline loops: CDR1 GTSNPN, CDR2 SVGIG (reference sequence). The CDR3 DNA sequence: TGTGCCTGGAGTGCAGGGGCTAGCAATCAGCCCCAGCATTTT. Translated: CAWSAGASNQPQHF.

The V gene is TRBV7-9, the J gene TRBJ1-1, with D possibly being TRBD1 (6 bases). This CDR3 spans 15 amino acids. Between the trimmed V and J ends, which lost 4 bases and 7 bases, there was a span of 19 bases. Germline-derived CDR1 and CDR2 are SEHNR and FQNEAQ (reference sequence). The CDR3 sequence: CASSSPPQGLYEAFF. CDR3 coding DNA: TGTGCCAGCAGCTCCCCCCCACAGGGACTTTATGAAGCTTTCTTT.

V usage is TRBV28 and J usage is TRBJ2-5; D remains unclear. The length of the CDR3 is 12 residues. Per the germline V gene, CDR1 is MDHEN and CDR2 is SYDVKM. Trimming cost V 4 bases and J 5 bases, with 8 bases left between them. For the CDR3, the DNA is TGTGCCAGCAGTTCCTCCTTGGAGACCCAGTACTTC. This codes for CASSSSLETQYF.

This rearrangement joins TRBV6-1 to TRBJ1-3, with D possibly being TRBD1 (5 bases). Per the germline V gene, CDR1 is MNHNS and CDR2 is SASEGT. Trimming took off 2 bases at V and 0 bases at J, with 14 bases between the two ends. The CDR3 is 17 amino acids. Here the CDR3 reads CASSEPQGTSSGNTIYF. Here the CDR3 DNA reads TGTGCCAGCAGTGAACCCCAGGGAACAAGCTCTGGAAACACCATATATTTT.

The rearrangement uses TRBV10-3 and TRBJ2-7; possibly TRBD1 or TRBD2 for D (5 bases each). This CDR3 is built from 11 residues. Germline V gene sequence: CDR1 ENHRY, CDR2 SYGVKD. V was pared by 4 bases and J by 6 bases, with 7 bases between. CDR3 sequence: CAISGGGEQYF. CDR3 nucleotides: TGTGCCATCAGTGGTGGGGGCGAGCAGTACTTC.

The chain employs TRBV5-1 and TRBJ2-7; 11 bases match TRBD2. The CDR3 has 15 amino acids. Germline CDR1 SGHRS, CDR2 YFSETQ. V shed 2 bases and J 4 bases; nucleotides not matched to a gene: 5. CDR3 nucleotide sequence: TGCGCCAGCAGCTTTGGGACTAGCGGCCCTTACGAGCAGTACTTC. Translating it yields CASSFGTSGPYEQYF.

The V and J genes are TRBV27 and TRBJ1-2; D ambiguous. CDR1 and CDR2 (germline): MNHEY, SMNVEV (reference sequence). The ends were cut back, 2 bases at V and 7 bases at J, with 14 bases in the middle. This CDR3 is built from 14 residues. The DNA of the CDR3 is TGTGCCAGCAGTTTAGCCGGAGTCCCGGGTGGCTACACCTTC. The encoded protein is CASSLAGVPGGYTF.

This chain joins TRBV6-5 and TRBJ1-4, with 11 bases matching TRBD1. Germline V gene data show CDR1 as MNHEY and CDR2 as SVGAGI. The CDR3 runs 15 residues. With 5 bases clipped from V and 7 bases from J, the junction kept 6 bases outside the gene matches. DNA of the CDR3: TGTGCCAGCAGTGGACAGGGGGCGGATTTTGAAAAACTGTTTTTT. Its protein is CASSGQGADFEKLFF.

The rearrangement links TRBV27 to TRBJ2-6; D gene uncertain. The CDR3 sequence is 15 residues long. Germline V gene lookup returns CDR1 MNHEY and CDR2 SMNVEV (reference sequence). Trimming cost V 4 bases and J 0 bases, with 7 bases left between them. The chain's CDR3 is CASSSFSSGANVLTF. For the CDR3, the DNA is TGTGCCAGCAGTTCCTTTTCCTCTGGGGCCAACGTCCTGACTTTC.

The chain joins TRBV19 to TRBJ2-2; weak D call: TRBD1 (5 bases). Trimming shortened V by 3 bases and J by 5 bases, and 10 bases separated the two germline ends. Germline V gene sequence: CDR1 LNHDA, CDR2 SQIVND (reference sequence). The CDR3 consists of 14 residues. The CDR3 region has the DNA TGTGCCAGTAGTATCAATCAGGGAACCGGGGAGCTGTTTTTT. This translates into CASSINQGTGELFF.

The chain carries TRBV7-9 and TRBJ2-1; D could derive from TRBD1 or TRBD2 (5 bases each). The CDR3 spans 15 residues. Germline CDR1 and CDR2: SEHNR and FQNEAQ (reference sequence). Between the trimmed V and J ends, which lost 2 bases and 5 bases, there was a span of 13 bases. CDR3 DNA sequence: TGTGCCAGCAGCTTACGGGACGGATCTAACAATGAGCAGTTCTTC. This gives the protein CASSLRDGSNNEQFF.

The rearrangement links TRBV6-1 to TRBJ2-5; tentatively, D is TRBD2 (5 bases). The J call may be mistaken, given a closer DNA end match to TRBJ2-7. The CDR3 contains 16 residues. Germline V gives CDR1 MNHNS, CDR2 SASEGT. The CDR3 DNA sequence: TGTGCCAGCAGTGAAGGTCCACGAGGGCTCGCCTACGAGCAGTACTTC. Encoded protein: CASSEGPRGLAYEQYF.

The rearrangement joins TRBV27 to TRBJ2-7; 7 positions match TRBD1. CDR3 length: 18 amino acids. V lost 0 bases to trimming and J lost 0 bases; unmatched junction nucleotides: 11. CDR1 MNHEY and CDR2 SMNVEV come from the germline V gene (reference sequence). CDR3 sequence (DNA): TGTGCCAGCAGTTTATCTTTCCCGGGACAGCTAGGCTCCTACGAGCAGTACTTC. Residues: CASSLSFPGQLGSYEQYF.